This T cell receptor beta chain was obtained from a study of liver allograft versus peripheral blood T cells. Study background: The study compared liver allograft T cell receptor repertoires against peripheral blood repertoires of liver transplant recipients. General study points: In liver allografts, T cell receptor repertoires reportedly differed from the repertoires found in peripheral blood.

TCRdb analysed the reads with MiXCR anew, one entry per CDR3 protein. The data show 9,000 or so distinct CDR3 sequences, roughly 25% seen once. This CDR3 has 13 amino acids. Germline V gene data show CDR1 as DFQATT and CDR2 as SNEGSKA (reference sequence). The germline V and J ends were trimmed by 5 bases and 5 bases, with 13 bases remaining between them. This clonotype has only a few counts. Its specificity is unknown. The V and J genes are TRBV20-1 and TRBJ1-5; weak D call: TRBD1 (6 bases). This receptor was identified in a human patient who had a liver transplant. Some of these T cells may belong to the graft donor. DNA for the CDR3: TGCAGTGCTCACACAGGGCCCGATCAGCCCCAGCATTTT. It encodes CSAHTGPDQPQHF.